This is a list of T cell receptor beta chains from one sample in a study of spatial heterogeneity in lung cancer. TCRdb fed the 5' RACE reads into MiXCR, producing one record per CDR3 protein. The data hold 9,900 or so distinct CDR3 sequences, with 10% to 15% observed a single time. The starting material was lung tumor tissue, obtained at surgery. The receptors here all came from a male donor with early-stage non-small cell lung cancer. CDR3s include the opening cysteine and the closing phenylalanine or tryptophan. D genes are given only for firm matches. Not all rows give a size; the values are once, few, many and, for expanded clones, a class.

>many|TRBJ1-6|TRBV5-5|TRBD1
TGTGCCAGCAGCGTAGCCAACAGGGGGCTTTCACCCCTCCACTTT
CASSVANRGLSPLHF
>medium-sized|TRBJ2-7|TRBV29-1|NA
TGCAGCGTGGCAATTGACACGGTTGGGAACGAGCAGTACTTC
CSVAIDTVGNEQYF
>NA|TRBJ1-1|TRBV20-1|NA
TGCAGTGCTCCTACATGGGGCCAGGAAGCTTTCTTT
CSAPTWGQEAFF
>medium-sized|TRBJ1-2|TRBV7-9|NA
TGTGCCAGCAGCCGACAGGTTCCGCAGTTTGGCTACACCTTC
CASSRQVPQFGYTF
>medium-sized|TRBJ1-5|TRBV20-1|NA
TGCAGTGCCACTAGTATGTCGGACACCCAGCATTTT
CSATSMSDTQHF
>many|TRBJ2-1|TRBV20-1|NA
TGCAGTGCTAGGGAGATCCTCAATGAGCAGTTCTTC
CSAREILNEQFF
>many|TRBJ2-1|TRBV4-1|TRBD2
TGCGCCAGCAGCCACAGCCGGGAGGCTACCTACAATGAGCAGTTCTTC
CASSHSREATYNEQFF
>many|TRBJ1-2|TRBV29-1|NA
TGCAGCGTTGAAAATCTCCTTGGCTATGGCTACACCTTC
CSVENLLGYGYTF
>many|TRBJ2-5|TRBV7-3|TRBD2
TGTGCCAGCAGCTTAACGCGACTAGCGGGACAAGAGACCCAGTACTTC
CASSLTRLAGQETQYF
>many|TRBJ1-1|TRBV6-2/TRBV6-3|NA
TGTGCCAGCAGTTACGGGCAATCGGGCACTGAAGCTTTCTTT
CASSYGQSGTEAFF
>many|TRBJ1-5|TRBV7-2|NA
TGTGCCAGCAGCTTAGGACCTCAGCCCCAGCATTTT
CASSLGPQPQHF
>few|TRBJ1-2|TRBV18|NA
TGTGCCAGCTCACCACCTGGCGTAGGAGATGGCTACACCTTC
CASSPPGVGDGYTF
>NA|TRBJ1-1|TRBV6-2/TRBV6-3|NA
TGTGCCAGCAGAGAGGATCTACCCCCTGCAGCTTTCTTT
CASREDLPPAAFF
>many|TRBJ2-3|TRBV25-1|TRBD2
TGTGCCAGCAGTCCGGGACTAAGCACAGATACGCAGTATTTT
CASSPGLSTDTQYF
>NA|TRBJ1-1|TRBV5-1|NA
TGCGCCAGCAGCTTGGAGAGTCCCACTGAAGCTTTCTTT
CASSLESPTEAFF
>medium-sized|TRBJ2-5|TRBV29-1|NA
TGCAGCGTGAGGACGGGAAAAGAGACCCAGTACTTC
CSVRTGKETQYF
>medium-sized|TRBJ2-7|TRBV6-5|TRBD1
TGTGCCAGCACCGCGAGGGGGCCGGGATCCTTACGCGAGCAGTACTTC
CASTARGPGSLREQYF